The present entry profiles one T cell receptor (beta chain) with its context. The CDR3 contains 16 residues. Germline V gives CDR1 LNHNV, CDR2 YYDKDF (reference sequence). Trimming removed 3 bases from V and 4 bases from J, with 19 bases in between. These data originate in a study of cytomegalovirus exposure and HLA in healthy donors. The PCR used 60 Vbeta and 13 Jbeta primers. This table comes from immunoSEQ multiplex PCR, and its TCRdb copy is limited to in-frame clones, with some not included. The sample data list approximately 170,000 clones. This chain connects TRBV15 to TRBJ2-7, with D tentatively TRBD1 (6 bases). The clonotype was recovered from a woman aged 18-35 years in good health and CMV-seropositive. The sample comprised PBMCs. The CDR3 here is CATSSLRDTLRYEQYF. The CDR3 DNA reads TGTGCCACCAGCAGTCTCCGGGACACCCTAAGGTACGAGCAGTACTTC.